The clone carrying this T cell receptor beta chain was recorded a few times. This specimen belongs to a study of blood T cell repertoires in COVID-19. Background on the study: COVID-19 samples from acute and convalescent phases originated in the United States, Italy and Spain.

Per the original data handling: By means of reference gene primer amplification, nucleated cell counts were estimated. Clones were read by immunoSEQ multiplex PCR, and TCRdb kept only the in-frame ones, dropping some. That table is the source of V, J and clone size, and D and trimming were worked out from the DNA. In the table there are about 310,000 clones, approximately 90% of which are singletons. Individuals drawn from around 25 US areas were roughly 18 to 100 years old. Clinical history as reported by participants underpinned cohort assignment. Germline loops: CDR1 SGDLS, CDR2 YYNGEE. The CDR3 totals 14 residues. V dropped 1 base and J dropped 4 bases, with 11 bases sitting between them.

The chain is built from TRBV9 and TRBJ1-2; no clear D. The sequenced sample consisted of PBMCs or T cells enriched from blood (not recorded which). This receptor was identified in a woman aged 18-35 years who had recovered from COVID-19. CDR3 nucleotides: TGTGCCAGCAGCGTACTCTCCATGGCCTATGGCTACACCTTC. Encoded protein: CASSVLSMAYGYTF.